The next 19 T cell receptor beta chains were all read from a single sample in a study of T cells in Graves' hyperthyroidism and ophthalmopathy. Researchers took RNA transcripts and amplified the TCR beta CDR3 regions from them. The TCR CDR3 was amplified in a first-round RT-PCR using the HTBI primer set. Using its own MiXCR run on the multiplex PCR reads, TCRdb lists one record per CDR3 protein. The sample includes roughly 650,000 distinct CDR3 sequences, about a sixth seen only once; the top ten take 2.5% to 4%. The sequenced sample was blood. All receptors come from a woman between 40 and 50 years old with Graves' ophthalmopathy.

The table lists this clonotype with many counts. This rearrangement joins TRBV7-9 to TRBJ2-1, with TRBD1 identical over 8 bases. The trim removed 4 bases at V and 6 bases at J, leaving 8 bases unmatched. Germline V gene data show CDR1 as SEHNR and CDR2 as FQNEAQ (reference sequence). This CDR3 is 15 amino acids long. The CDR3 region has the DNA TGTGCCAGCAGCTCAACGGGACAGGCTGGCAATGAGCAGTTCTTC. This encodes CASSSTGQAGNEQFF.

The chain links TRBV6-5 to TRBJ1-1, with D unresolved. There are 15 residues in the CDR3. The V end was cut by 0 bases, the J end by 0 bases, with 8 bases between. From germline, CDR1 is MNHEY and CDR2 SVGAGI. CDR3: CASSYSPGLNTEAFF. CDR3 DNA: TGTGCCAGCAGTTACTCGCCTGGACTGAACACTGAAGCTTTCTTT.

This clonotype was counted ten times or more. The chain uses TRBV7-6 and TRBJ2-2, with unresolved D. The V end lost 1 base, the J end lost 0 bases, and 9 bases lay between the germline ends. Per germline, CDR1 SGHVS and CDR2 FNYEAQ. This CDR3 contains 16 residues. The CDR3 nucleotides are TGTGCCAGCAGCTTAGGGAGCCCCGCGAACACCGGGGAGCTGTTTTTT. This codes for CASSLGSPANTGELFF.

V and J are TRBV7-9 and TRBJ1-4; D is undetermined. The CDR3 is 14 residues long. The V gene's germline CDR1 is SEHNR and CDR2 FQNEAQ (reference sequence). Trimming took off 5 bases at V and 7 bases at J, with 14 bases between the two ends. The CDR3 loop reads CASSPGGGGEKLFF. The CDR3 DNA reads TGTGCCAGCAGCCCCGGAGGCGGCGGTGAAAAACTGTTTTTT.

In this sample, this clonotype turned up many times. This sequence joins TRBV20-1 and TRBJ2-5; D is possibly TRBD1 (6 bases). Germline CDR1 is DFQATT and CDR2 is SNEGSKA (reference sequence). The CDR3 is made up of 13 amino acids. V lost 5 bases to trimming and J lost 6 bases, with 16 bases between them. This CDR3 is CSAHHRDIKTQYF. The CDR3 nucleotides read TGCAGTGCTCACCACCGGGACATCAAGACCCAGTACTTC.

At least ten counts were recorded for this clonotype. The V gene is TRBV5-1, the J gene TRBJ2-2; D remains ambiguous. V was cut by 3 bases and J by 8 bases, with 8 bases left in between. CDR1 and CDR2 from the germline V gene are SGHRS and YFSETQ. The length of the CDR3 is 12 residues. In DNA form, the CDR3 reads TGCGCCAGCAGCTGGAATGGAGGGGAGCTGTTTTTT. Translated: CASSWNGGELFF. The whole variable domain, filled in from reference TRBV5-1 and TRBJ2-2, reads KAGVTQTPRYLIKTRGQQVTLSCSPISGHRSVSWYQQTPGQGLQFLFEYFSETQRNKGNFPGRFSGRQFSNSRSEMNVSTLELGDSALYLCASSWNGGELFFGEGSRLTVL.

This clonotype has a handful of counts. V and J are TRBV6-1 and TRBJ1-2; possible D gene TRBD1, 6 bases. The V gene lost 6 bases and the J gene lost 6 bases, with 20 bases spanning the gap. Germline-derived CDR1 and CDR2 are MNHNS and SASEGT. The CDR3 sequence is 15 residues long. The CDR3 nucleotides read TGTGCCAGCAGCCGGGAGTGGGGGGCTTGGGATGGCTACACCTTC. Encoded protein: CASSREWGAWDGYTF.

The chain uses TRBV29-1 and TRBJ2-7; TRBD2 aligns across 7 bases. The CDR3 is 14 amino acids. The germline gives CDR1 SQVTM, CDR2 ANQGSEA. V shed 3 bases and J 3 bases; nucleotides not matched to a gene: 8. DNA of the CDR3: TGCAGCGTTGATACGGCGGGGGACGTCTACGAGCAGTACTTC. It translates to CSVDTAGDVYEQYF.

This clonotype was counted ten times or more. The chain couples TRBV20-1 to TRBJ1-1; tentative D call: TRBD1 (5 bases). V was cut by 3 bases and J by 1 base, with 9 bases left in between. The CDR3 length is 13 residues. Germline loops: CDR1 DFQATT, CDR2 SNEGSKA (reference sequence). CDR3 coding DNA: TGCAGTGCTAGCTTCAGGGAGAACACTGAAGCTTTCTTT. Amino acid sequence: CSASFRENTEAFF.

This clonotype was picked up many times. The chain employs TRBV20-1 and TRBJ2-3; D gene ambiguous. V was cut by 5 bases and J by 4 bases, with 19 bases left in between. CDR3 length: 15 amino acids. Germline CDR1 and CDR2: DFQATT and SNEGSKA (reference sequence). DNA for the CDR3: TGCAGTGCTGGCCCCCAACCTGGAGTCCCAGATACGCAGTATTTT. The encoded protein is CSAGPQPGVPDTQYF.

The sample holds many counts of this clonotype. The J gene is TRBJ2-1, the V gene TRBV4-1; D is undetermined. Trimming removed 1 base from V and 7 bases from J, with 8 bases in between. CDR1 is MGHRA and CDR2 is YSYEKL in the germline V gene. CDR3 length: 13 residues. CDR3 nucleotide sequence: TGCGCCAGCAGCCAAGTAAGTCCTAATGAGCAGTTCTTC. Its translation is CASSQVSPNEQFF.

This chain connects TRBV28 to TRBJ1-2; D is undetermined. CDR1 is MDHEN, CDR2 SYDVKM, per germline. The CDR3 spans 11 residues. V was clipped by 7 bases and J by 1 base, with 4 bases between them. CDR3 amino acids: CASMSNYGYTF. The CDR3 coding sequence is TGTGCCAGCATGAGTAACTATGGCTACACCTTC.

The V and J genes are TRBV6-1 and TRBJ1-6; TRBD1 matches at 9 bases. This CDR3 is built from 15 residues. Germline V gene sequence: CDR1 MNHNS, CDR2 SASEGT. Trimming took 4 bases from V and 4 from J; bases not matched to a gene: 2. The CDR3 is CASSGGTGYNSPLHF. In DNA form, the CDR3 reads TGTGCCAGCAGTGGGGGGACAGGGTATAATTCACCCCTCCACTTT.

This clonotype was detected a few times. V and J are TRBV2 and TRBJ1-6; TRBD1 matches at 8 bases. CDR1 SNHLY and CDR2 FYNNEI come from the germline V gene. The CDR3 spans 13 residues. Trimming at V came to 7 bases and at J to 7 bases, leaving 3 bases not matched to a gene. The CDR3 DNA reads as TGTGCCAGCATGGGACAGGCAAATTCACCCCTCCACTTT. Translation: CASMGQANSPLHF.

This clonotype was observed a few times. This may be a read error: a much more frequent sequence differs by one nucleotide. The chain uses TRBV19 and TRBJ1-1, with D tentatively TRBD1 (5 bases). The germline V gene has CDR1 LNHDA and CDR2 SQIVND (reference sequence). The CDR3 runs 15 residues. CDR3 nucleotides: TGTGCCAATAGTATAGTCCCAGTCGGGGGCACTGAAGCTTTCTTT. This encodes CANSIVPVGGTEAFF.

V and J are TRBV6-1 and TRBJ2-1, with TRBD2 matching 11 bases. V was clipped by 6 bases and J by 6 bases; unmatched bases: 7. The CDR3 is 15 amino acids. Germline lookup yields CDR1 MNHNS and CDR2 SASEGT. This CDR3 reads CASRYAGLAGNEQFF. CDR3 in DNA: TGTGCCAGCAGGTATGCTGGACTAGCGGGCAATGAGCAGTTCTTC.

This clonotype appeared many times. This chain uses TRBV19 with TRBJ2-1; 12 bases align to TRBD2. V lost 4 bases to trimming and J lost 5 bases; unmatched junction nucleotides: 3. CDR3 length: 15 residues. Germline-derived CDR1 and CDR2 are LNHDA and SQIVND (reference sequence). The CDR3 coding sequence is TGTGCCAGTAGTAGACGACTAGCGGGGGACAATGAGCAGTTCTTC. It yields the protein CASSRRLAGDNEQFF.

The rearrangement joins TRBV29-1 to TRBJ1-2; 7 bases are a match to TRBD1. From germline, CDR1 is SQVTM and CDR2 ANQGSEA. With 4 bases clipped from V and 4 bases from J, the junction kept 9 bases outside the gene matches. CDR3 length equals 14 residues. The DNA for the CDR3 is TGCAGCGTTGGTTCCACAGGGGCAGGCTATGGCTACACCTTC. As protein: CSVGSTGAGYGYTF.

The V and J genes are TRBV24-1 and TRBJ2-1; TRBD2 aligns across 12 bases. The CDR3 consists of 15 residues. Germline values: CDR1 KGHDR, CDR2 SFDVKD. Losses at the gene ends were 3 bases for V and 9 bases for J; bases not matched to a gene: 5. The CDR3 loop is CATSDLAGGPPEQFF. The CDR3 DNA reads TGTGCCACCAGTGATCTAGCGGGAGGGCCACCTGAGCAGTTCTTC.